This is a list of T cell receptor beta chains from one sample in a study of PD-1 and CTLA-4 blockade in melanoma. Sequencing was performed with immunoSEQ multiplex PCR; in TCRdb, only in-frame clones are kept and a portion is missing. The table records approximately 33,000 clones, more than 85% of them present only once. The sequencing here drew on CD8+ T cells from peripheral blood, taken from a patient given anti-PD-1 treatment. All receptors come from a human donor with melanoma. CDR3s include the opening cysteine and the closing phenylalanine or tryptophan. Each record gives: D gene, J gene, clone size, V gene, CDR3 protein, CDR3 DNA. A D gene is named only where the DNA matches it firmly. Rows give clone size only sometimes, using once, few, many, or a class for an expanded clone.

>TRBD2|TRBJ2-1|-|TRBV6-5
CASSYESSGYNEQFF
TGTGCCAGCAGTTACGAATCTAGCGGGTACAATGAGCAGTTCTTC
>-|TRBJ2-7|-|TRBV6-5
CASSLGRSQYEQYF
TGTGCCAGCAGTCTTGGACGGAGTCAATACGAGCAGTACTTC
>-|TRBJ2-7|-|TRBV4-1
CASSQGLVSYEQYF
TGCGCCAGCAGCCAAGGATTAGTCTCCTACGAGCAGTACTTC
>-|TRBJ2-7|-|TRBV7-9
CASSLAVTPYEQYF
TGTGCCAGCAGCTTAGCCGTAACCCCCTACGAGCAGTACTTC
>TRBD1|TRBJ1-1|-|TRBV29-1
CSVVGMGQPNTEAFF
TGCAGCGTTGTGGGCATGGGACAGCCGAACACTGAAGCTTTCTTT
>TRBD1|TRBJ1-2|once|TRBV6-5
CASSYSGQGRYYGYTF
TGTGCCAGCAGTTACTCGGGACAGGGAAGGTACTATGGCTACACCTTC
>-|TRBJ2-1|-|TRBV6-1
CASSEAGISTYNEQFF
TGTGCCAGCAGTGAAGCAGGAATCAGTACCTACAATGAGCAGTTCTTC
>TRBD1|TRBJ1-6|-|TRBV11-2
CASSLGQGGSPLHF
TGTGCCAGCAGCCTCGGACAGGGGGGTTCACCCCTCCACTTT
>-|TRBJ2-2|-|TRBV2
CASSGETRDFWAAGELFF
TGTGCCAGCAGTGGCGAGACCCGGGACTTCTGGGCCGCCGGGGAGCTGTTTTTT
>-|TRBJ2-7|-|TRBV6-5
CASRTQGSYEQYF
TGTGCCAGCAGAACTCAGGGTTCCTACGAGCAGTACTTC
>-|TRBJ2-5|-|TRBV7-9
CASSPVRGELRRETQYF
TGTGCCAGCAGCCCCGTCAGAGGAGAATTGAGGCGGGAGACCCAGTACTTC
>-|TRBJ1-1|few|TRBV15
CATIERANTEAFF
TGTGCCACCATCGAGAGGGCGAACACTGAAGCTTTCTTT
>TRBD1|TRBJ1-5|-|TRBV15
CATSGDRGFQPQHF
TGTGCCACCAGCGGAGACAGGGGCTTCCAGCCCCAGCATTTT
>-|TRBJ2-7|-|TRBV7-9
CASSLAGSSYEQYF
TGTGCCAGCAGCTTAGCGGGGAGCTCCTACGAGCAGTACTTC
>-|TRBJ1-2|-|TRBV6-5
CASSSQGPLGYTF
TGTGCCAGCAGTTCACAGGGTCCTCTTGGCTACACCTTC
>-|TRBJ2-5|once|TRBV11-2
CASSLGLGEETQYF
TGTGCCAGCAGCTTAGGTCTGGGAGAGGAGACCCAGTACTTC
>TRBD1|TRBJ1-1|-|TRBV27
CASTRTGVNTEAFF
TGTGCCAGCACCAGGACAGGGGTAAACACTGAAGCTTTCTTT
>TRBD2|TRBJ2-5|-|TRBV28
CASSPPELAGYQETQYF
TGTGCCAGCAGTCCTCCTGAGTTAGCGGGGTACCAAGAGACCCAGTACTTC
>-|TRBJ1-6|-|TRBV30
CAWSFSAGLLNSPLHF
TGTGCCTGGAGTTTCTCGGCGGGACTTTTAAATTCACCCCTCCACTTT
>-|TRBJ1-1|-|TRBV21-1
CASSPCRTDNTEAFF
TGTGCCAGCAGCCCCTGTAGGACAGACAACACTGAAGCTTTCTTT
>TRBD1|TRBJ1-1|-|TRBV19
CASSFGQGTEAFF
TGTGCCAGTAGTTTCGGACAGGGGACTGAAGCTTTCTTT
>-|TRBJ2-7|-|TRBV28
CASSLDSYEQYF
TGTGCCAGCAGTCTAGACTCCTACGAGCAGTACTTC
>-|TRBJ2-3|once|TRBV18
CASSPRGGTDTQYF
TGTGCCAGCTCCCCCAGGGGTGGCACAGATACGCAGTATTTT
>-|TRBJ2-3|-|TRBV7-2
CASSLQPLLTDTQYF
TGTGCCAGCAGCTTACAGCCCCTTCTCACAGATACGCAGTATTTT
>-|TRBJ2-7|-|TRBV7-9
CASSLGGPGEQYF
TGTGCCAGCAGCTTAGGGGGACCGGGCGAGCAGTACTTC
>TRBD1|TRBJ1-5|-|TRBV28
CASSLITGTGENQPQHF
TGTGCCAGCAGTTTAATAACCGGGACAGGGGAAAATCAGCCCCAGCATTTT
>-|TRBJ2-3|-|TRBV28
CASSPGPTNTQYF
TGTGCCAGCAGCCCGGGGCCGACCAATACGCAGTATTTT
>-|TRBJ2-3|-|TRBV29-1
CSVANREAIFDTQYF
TGCAGCGTGGCTAACAGGGAGGCTATATTTGATACGCAGTATTTT
>-|TRBJ1-5|-|TRBV4-1
CASSQDWGDDSNQPQHF
TGCGCCAGCAGCCAAGATTGGGGGGACGATAGCAATCAGCCCCAGCATTTT
>TRBD2|TRBJ2-7|-|TRBV6-5
CASRGGTSYEQYF
TGTGCCAGCAGGGGGGGGACTAGCTACGAGCAGTACTTC
>-|TRBJ1-4|-|TRBV6-5
CASRLNEKLFF
TGTGCCAGCAGACTAAATGAAAAACTGTTTTTT
>-|TRBJ1-1|-|TRBV4-1
CASSFVRDIEAFF
TGCGCCAGCAGCTTCGTCAGGGACATTGAAGCTTTCTTT
>TRBD1|TRBJ2-7|-|TRBV11-2
CASSFGTDFFYEQYF
TGTGCCAGCAGCTTTGGGACAGATTTTTTCTACGAGCAGTACTTC
>TRBD2|TRBJ2-7|-|TRBV5-1
CASSIEPSGGYEQYF
TGCGCCAGCAGCATAGAGCCTAGCGGGGGATACGAGCAGTACTTC
>-|TRBJ2-5|-|TRBV7-8
CASSSGLLEETQYF
TGTGCCAGCAGCTCAGGACTCCTCGAAGAGACCCAGTACTTC
>-|TRBJ2-2|-|TRBV27
CASSLTLNTGELFF
TGTGCCAGCAGTTTGACTCTGAACACCGGGGAGCTGTTTTTT
>-|TRBJ1-6|few|TRBV25-1
CASTAGGGSPLHF
TGTGCCAGCACGGCCGGGGGCGGATCACCCCTCCACTTT